These T cell receptor beta chains were read from a single sample in a study of identical twins. TCRdb reanalysed the 5' RACE reads using MiXCR and keeps one entry per CDR3 protein. Among roughly 770,000 distinct CDR3 sequences listed, 15% to 20% were seen once. Separately, the same data were catalogued under a study of T cells expressing NK-cell markers.

Source material: PBMCs. The receptors here all came from a woman under 30 in good health. Both conserved end residues are part of each CDR3. D genes are given only for firm matches. Only part of the rows carry a size: once, few, many, or a class if the clone is expanded.

clone size	J gene	D gene	V gene	CDR3 protein	CDR3 DNA
once	TRBJ2-5	NA	TRBV15	CATSRDQGETQYF	TGTGCCACCAGCAGAGATCAGGGAGAGACCCAGTACTTC
few	TRBJ2-7	NA	TRBV4-1	CASSQEHRGGIYEQYF	TGCGCCAGCAGCCAAGAACACAGGGGAGGTATCTACGAGCAGTACTTC
few	TRBJ2-1	NA	TRBV2	CASRAREPRLVF	TGTGCCAGCAGGGCCCGGGAGCCCCGCTTGGTCTTC
many	TRBJ1-2	NA	TRBV12-3/TRBV12-4	CASSLGTTNYGYTF	TGTGCCAGCAGCTTAGGAACTACTAACTATGGCTACACCTTC
NA	TRBJ2-3	NA	TRBV7-9	CASSSILGSITDTQYF	TGTGCCAGCAGCTCTATTTTGGGGTCTATCACAGATACGCAGTATTTT
few	TRBJ1-2	NA	TRBV11-2	CASSSNSGVDYTF	TGTGCCAGCAGCTCAAATTCAGGCGTGGATTACACCTTC
NA	TRBJ2-7	NA	TRBV6-2/TRBV6-3	CASKPPGPLYEQYF	TGTGCCAGCAAGCCACCGGGACCACTCTACGAGCAGTACTTC
NA	TRBJ2-5	TRBD2	TRBV5-5	CASSSGVAGQETQYF	TGTGCCAGCAGCTCAGGAGTAGCGGGACAAGAGACCCAGTACTTC
few	TRBJ2-1	NA	TRBV5-1	CASSSLAFNEQFF	TGCGCCAGCAGCTCCCTTGCTTTCAATGAGCAGTTCTTC
NA	TRBJ1-1	NA	TRBV10-3	CAISESSDYTEAFF	TGTGCCATCAGTGAGTCATCCGACTACACTGAAGCTTTCTTT
once	TRBJ1-4	TRBD1	TRBV7-2	CASSLRQGRFTNEKLFF	TGTGCCAGCAGCTTGCGACAGGGAAGGTTTACTAATGAAAAACTGTTTTTT
few	TRBJ2-1	TRBD2	TRBV2	CASLIAGGPGEQFF	TGTGCCAGCCTAATAGCGGGAGGGCCAGGTGAGCAGTTCTTC
NA	TRBJ2-1	TRBD2	TRBV20-1	CSAPGEASGSRGVYNEQFF	TGCAGTGCTCCCGGCGAGGCTAGCGGGAGTAGGGGGGTTTACAATGAGCAGTTCTTC
NA	TRBJ2-1	NA	TRBV10-3	CAISGGQGIAGGHGDEQFF	TGTGCCATCAGTGGCGGACAGGGGATCGCGGGGGGGCACGGAGACGAGCAGTTCTTC
few	TRBJ2-1	NA	TRBV9	CASSVGVSAEQFF	TGTGCCAGCAGCGTAGGGGTCAGTGCTGAGCAGTTCTTC
NA	TRBJ1-2	NA	TRBV20-1	CSARGTPGIYGYTF	TGCAGTGCTAGAGGGACTCCAGGGATCTATGGCTACACCTTC
few	TRBJ2-1	TRBD2	TRBV20-1	CSARGGSGTRNEQFF	TGCAGTGCTAGAGGGGGTAGCGGGACGCGCAATGAGCAGTTCTTC
NA	TRBJ2-1	NA	TRBV12-3/TRBV12-4	CASSFAGGYEQFF	TGTGCCAGCAGTTTCGCAGGGGGGTATGAGCAGTTCTTC
few	TRBJ1-6	NA	TRBV12-3/TRBV12-4	CASSLLRLRFRNSPLHF	TGTGCCAGCAGTTTACTAAGGTTGAGGTTTCGGAATTCACCCCTCCACTTT
few	TRBJ2-7	TRBD2	TRBV10-3	CAIRDMPGGSEQYF	TGTGCCATCAGGGATATGCCGGGAGGGAGCGAGCAGTACTTC
NA	TRBJ2-1	TRBD2	TRBV20-1	CSARISGEQFF	TGCAGTGCTAGGATTAGCGGGGAGCAGTTCTTC
NA	TRBJ1-1	NA	TRBV20-1	CSARDRRGRLEAFF	TGCAGTGCTAGAGATAGAAGGGGCCGCCTTGAAGCTTTCTTT
NA	TRBJ2-5	NA	TRBV25-1	CARDRTPQGGETQYF	TGTGCCAGGGACAGGACTCCCCAAGGGGGGGAGACCCAGTACTTC
NA	TRBJ2-1	NA	TRBV7-9	CASSSRGWDEQFF	TGTGCCAGCAGCTCCAGGGGCTGGGATGAGCAGTTCTTC
few	TRBJ2-1	NA	TRBV11-2	CASSLEGDSYNEQFF	TGTGCCAGCAGCTTAGAAGGGGACTCCTACAATGAGCAGTTCTTC
NA	TRBJ2-5	NA	TRBV24-1	CATSDSREEETQYF	TGTGCCACCAGTGATTCCCGGGAAGAGGAGACCCAGTACTTC
few	TRBJ2-5	TRBD2	TRBV20-1	CSVASGKETQYF	TGCAGTGTGGCTAGCGGGAAGGAGACCCAGTACTTC
few	TRBJ1-5	NA	TRBV7-8	CASSRSRIRGAQHF	TGTGCCAGCAGCCGTTCCAGGATCCGTGGGGCCCAGCATTTT
NA	TRBJ1-2	NA	TRBV24-1	CATSDSREGGYTF	TGTGCCACCAGTGATTCCAGGGAAGGTGGCTACACCTTC